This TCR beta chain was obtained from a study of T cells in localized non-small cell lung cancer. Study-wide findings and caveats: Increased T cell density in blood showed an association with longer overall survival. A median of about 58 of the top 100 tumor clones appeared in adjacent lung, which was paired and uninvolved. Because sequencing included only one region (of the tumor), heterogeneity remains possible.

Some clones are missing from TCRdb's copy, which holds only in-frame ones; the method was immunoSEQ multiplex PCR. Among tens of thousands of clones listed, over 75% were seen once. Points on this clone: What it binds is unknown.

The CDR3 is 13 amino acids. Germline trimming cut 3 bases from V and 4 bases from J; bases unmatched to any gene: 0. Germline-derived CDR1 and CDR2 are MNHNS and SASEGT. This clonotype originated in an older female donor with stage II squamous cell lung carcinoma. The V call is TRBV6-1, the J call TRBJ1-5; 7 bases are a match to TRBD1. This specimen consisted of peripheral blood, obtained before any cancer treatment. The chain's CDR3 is CASSDRGNQPQHF. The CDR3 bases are TGTGCCAGCAGTGACAGGGGGAATCAGCCCCAGCATTTT.